This T cell receptor (beta chain) originates from a study of long-term antiretroviral therapy in people with HIV. Trimming removed 2 bases from V and 5 bases from J; junction bases left unmatched: 7. CDR3 length equals 16 residues. Germline-derived CDR1 and CDR2 are KGHSH and LQKENI. Study results and caveats: Pre-ART expanded clones dominated the repertoire at every time point.

Researchers report immunoSEQ v3.0 was run at survey level. Here immunoSEQ multiplex PCR was the method, and the copy in TCRdb shows in-frame clones only, minus some. The table records approximately 36,000 clones, over 75% of them present only once. Details on this clone: Its specificity is unknown.

The V gene is TRBV18, the J gene TRBJ2-3, with 10 bases aligning to TRBD2. Sequenced material: unsorted PBMCs, taken 0.6 years after starting antiretroviral therapy. This TCR was recovered from a man aged 18 to 29 with HIV. The CDR3 region is CASSPGISGRIDTQYF. The CDR3 bases are TGTGCCAGCTCACCAGGAATTAGCGGGAGGATAGATACGCAGTATTTT.